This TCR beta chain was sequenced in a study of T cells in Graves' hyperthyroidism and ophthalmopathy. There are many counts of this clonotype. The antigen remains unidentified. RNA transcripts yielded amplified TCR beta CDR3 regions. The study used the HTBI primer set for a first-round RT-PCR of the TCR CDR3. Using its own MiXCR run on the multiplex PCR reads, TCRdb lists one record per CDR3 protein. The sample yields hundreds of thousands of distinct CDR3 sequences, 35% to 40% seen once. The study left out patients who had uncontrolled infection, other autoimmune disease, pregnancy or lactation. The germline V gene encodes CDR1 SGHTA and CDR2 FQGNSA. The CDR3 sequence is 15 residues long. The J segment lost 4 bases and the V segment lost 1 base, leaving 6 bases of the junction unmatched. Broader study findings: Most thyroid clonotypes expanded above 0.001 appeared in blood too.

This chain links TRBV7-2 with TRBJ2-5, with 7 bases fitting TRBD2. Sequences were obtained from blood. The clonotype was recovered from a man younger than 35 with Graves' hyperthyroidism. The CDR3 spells CASSLVWGGSETQYF. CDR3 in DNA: TGTGCCAGCAGCTTAGTCTGGGGGGGGTCAGAGACCCAGTACTTC. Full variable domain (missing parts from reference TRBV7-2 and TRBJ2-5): GAGVSQSPSNKVTEKGKDVELRCDPISGHTALYWYRQSLGQGLEFLIYFQGNSAPDKSGLPSDRFSAERTGGSVSTLTIQRTQQEDSAVYLCASSLVWGGSETQYFGPGTRLLVL.